This T cell receptor beta chain stems from a study of blood T cell repertoires in COVID-19. The repertoire was sequenced with immunoSEQ multiplex PCR; TCRdb's copy has only in-frame clones and lacks some. The sample gives roughly 190,000 clones, approximately 85% of which show up once; around 5.5% is in the top ten. V was cut by 2 bases and J by 3 bases, with 6 bases left in between. CDR1 and CDR2 from the germline V gene are SGHKS and YYEKEE (reference sequence). The CDR3 is 13 amino acids. The sequencing input was peripheral blood. The receptor was isolated from a woman in her 70s with active or convalescent COVID-19. The V and J genes are TRBV5-5 and TRBJ1-5; D call uncertain. CDR3 nucleotides: TGTGCCAGCAGCTTAACCTACAATCAGCCCCAGCATTTT. This encodes CASSLTYNQPQHF.